This T cell receptor beta chain was captured by sequencing in a study of control samples from healthy donors and cancer patients. The CDR3 covers 17 residues. Trimming took off 3 bases at V and 3 bases at J, with 17 bases between the two ends. Germline CDR1 LNHDA, CDR2 SQIVND (reference sequence). The table came from immunoSEQ multiplex PCR; TCRdb's copy has only in-frame clones and leaves some out. Of about 150,000 clones in the sample, almost 90% were seen once. The J gene is TRBJ2-2, the V gene TRBV19, with a tentative D call TRBD2 (6 bases). Material for sequencing was blood. The origin of this receptor is a man between 18 and 29 years old in good health. CDR3 in amino acids: CASSMWAGGVDTGELFF. The CDR3 DNA is TGTGCCAGTAGTATGTGGGCAGGAGGGGTCGACACCGGGGAGCTGTTTTTT.